The 26 T cell receptor beta chains in this list originate from one sample, sequenced in a study of T cell repertoires in cytomegalovirus infection. TCRdb recomputed calls from the reads with MiXCR, one row per CDR3 protein. The data hold fewer than 300,000 distinct CDR3 sequences, with 20% to 30% observed a single time. The sequenced sample consisted of PBMCs. These receptors all come from a human donor in good health (CMV status not recorded). Some clones in this sample may be carry-over from other donors' samples.

This clonotype was recorded a few times. The rearrangement links TRBV19 to TRBJ2-1, with TRBD2 identical over 14 bases. J gave up 8 bases and V 4 bases, and 1 base lay outside the gene matches. CDR3 length equals 14 residues. In germline, CDR1 is LNHDA, CDR2 SQIVND (reference sequence). CDR3 loop: CASSTGLAGDEQFF. CDR3 bases: TGTGCCAGTAGTACGGGACTAGCGGGAGATGAGCAGTTCTTC.

The chain is built from TRBV7-2 and TRBJ2-7; D remains unclear. Per germline, CDR1 SGHTA and CDR2 FQGNSA. The CDR3 is 15 amino acids. Trimming pared 2 bases from V and 0 bases from J, leaving 11 bases between. This CDR3 is CASSLQSFSSYEQYF. The CDR3 nucleotides read TGTGCCAGCAGCTTACAATCCTTCAGCTCCTACGAGCAGTACTTC. Filled out from reference TRBV7-2 and TRBJ2-7, the complete variable domain reads GAGVSQSPSNKVTEKGKDVELRCDPISGHTALYWYRQSLGQGLEFLIYFQGNSAPDKSGLPSDRFSAERTGGSVSTLTIQRTQQEDSAVYLCASSLQSFSSYEQYFGPGTRLTVT.

This clonotype was observed a handful of times. The V gene is TRBV20-1, the J gene TRBJ1-3, with a weak D call TRBD1 (6 bases). The V gene's germline CDR1 is DFQATT and CDR2 SNEGSKA (reference sequence). Trimming took 6 bases from V and 0 from J, leaving 15 bases between them. The CDR3 runs 15 residues. The CDR3 sequence: CSAARGRGSGNTIYF. The CDR3 coding sequence is TGCAGTGCCGCCAGGGGAAGGGGCTCTGGAAACACCATATATTTT.

This clonotype came up many times. V gene TRBV7-9 combines with J gene TRBJ1-1, with 7 bases aligning to TRBD1. The germline V gene encodes CDR1 SEHNR and CDR2 FQNEAQ (reference sequence). This CDR3 comprises 14 residues. V lost 4 bases and J lost 3; bases outside the gene matches: 5. The chain's CDR3 is CASSSHRGYTEAFF. The CDR3 DNA sequence: TGTGCCAGCAGCTCGCACAGGGGATACACTGAAGCTTTCTTT.

This clonotype was counted many times. The rearrangement joins TRBV7-2 to TRBJ1-5; D uncertain. The CDR3 length is 13 residues. Germline CDR1 and CDR2: SGHTA and FQGNSA. V was shortened by 5 bases and J by 7 bases, with 12 bases between the two germline ends. DNA of the CDR3: TGTGCCAGCAGCCGATCGACTGAGCAGCCCCAGCATTTT. This codes for CASSRSTEQPQHF. Variable domain in full (rest from reference TRBV7-2 and TRBJ1-5): GAGVSQSPSNKVTEKGKDVELRCDPISGHTALYWYRQSLGQGLEFLIYFQGNSAPDKSGLPSDRFSAERTGGSVSTLTIQRTQQEDSAVYLCASSRSTEQPQHFGDGTRLSIL.

This clonotype was seen repeatedly, ten times or more. The V call is TRBV7-2, the J call TRBJ2-3; D not resolved. The V and J ends lost 1 base and 2 bases respectively, with 7 bases between them. There are 14 residues in the CDR3. Germline V gives CDR1 SGHTA, CDR2 FQGNSA. CDR3 nucleotide sequence: TGTGCCAGCAGCTTAGTAGGCCTCACAGATACGCAGTATTTT. Its translation is CASSLVGLTDTQYF.

This clonotype was detected many times. The genes are TRBV7-2 and TRBJ1-5, with 9 nucleotides matching TRBD1. The CDR3 runs to 14 residues. After removal of 7 bases from V and 4 bases from J, the junction contained 5 bases not matched to a gene. Germline V CDR1 and CDR2: SGHTA, FQGNSA. The DNA of the CDR3 is TGTGCCAGCACAGACAGGGGGGGTAATCAGCCCCAGCATTTT. Translating it yields CASTDRGGNQPQHF.

This clonotype was recorded many times. The chain employs TRBV7-9 and TRBJ1-4; the D gene is possibly TRBD1 (6 bases). V was clipped by 5 bases and J by 5 bases, with 21 bases between them. Per the germline V gene, CDR1 is SEHNR and CDR2 is FQNEAQ (reference sequence). The CDR3 is 17 amino acids. The CDR3: CASSPERVRGLNEKLFF. CDR3 bases: TGTGCCAGCAGCCCCGAGAGGGTCAGGGGTTTAAATGAAAAACTGTTTTTT. The full variable domain, in which reference TRBV7-9 and TRBJ1-4 provide the parts outside the CDR3, is DTGVSQNPRHKITKRGQNVTFRCDPISEHNRLYWYRQTLGQGPEFLTYFQNEAQLEKSRLLSDRFSAERPKGSFSTLEIQRTEQGDSAMYLCASSPERVRGLNEKLFFGSGTQLSVL.

This clonotype was seen a handful of times. The V and J genes are TRBV5-5 and TRBJ2-1, with D unresolved. Germline lookup yields CDR1 SGHKS and CDR2 YYEKEE (reference sequence). The CDR3 runs 14 residues. V was clipped by 4 bases and J by 7 bases, with 15 bases between them. The CDR3: CASSDLSVGNEQFF. The CDR3 nucleotides read TGTGCCAGCAGCGATCTTTCCGTGGGTAATGAGCAGTTCTTC. The whole variable domain, remainder taken from reference TRBV5-5 and TRBJ2-1, is DAGVTQSPTHLIKTRGQQVTLRCSPISGHKSVSWYQQVLGQGPQFIFQYYEKEERGRGNFPDRFSARQFPNYSSELNVNALLLGDSALYLCASSDLSVGNEQFFGPGTRLTVL.

The chain joins TRBV29-1 to TRBJ1-5; TRBD1 matches 7 bases. With 5 bases clipped from V and 1 base from J, the junction kept 2 bases outside the gene matches. CDR1 SQVTM and CDR2 ANQGSEA come from the germline V gene. The CDR3 runs 13 residues. The DNA for the CDR3 is TGCAGCGTTAAGGGACAGAGCAATCAGCCCCAGCATTTT. Residues: CSVKGQSNQPQHF.

CDR3 protein: CASSGGRDQTDTQYF. In DNA, the CDR3 is TGTGCCAGCAGCGGGGGTAGGGACCAGACAGATACGCAGTATTTT. V is TRBV7-8 and J is TRBJ2-3; the D gene could be TRBD1 or TRBD2 (5 bases each). The CDR3 is 15 amino acids. The V end lost 5 bases, the J end lost 3 bases, and 15 bases lay between the germline ends. Germline CDR1 SGHVS, CDR2 FQNEAQ.

The V gene is TRBV11-3, the J gene TRBJ2-1, with 7 positions matching TRBD2. CDR3 length equals 14 residues. The junction had 6 bases not matched to a gene; V was cut back by 1 base and J by 9 bases. Per the germline V gene, CDR1 is SGHNT and CDR2 is YENEEA. CDR3 protein: CASSLGGEGGEQFF. DNA of the CDR3: TGTGCCAGCAGCTTAGGGGGGGAGGGCGGTGAGCAGTTCTTC.

This clonotype appeared a few times. This chain joins TRBV9 and TRBJ2-1; 9 bases align to TRBD2. After removal of 0 bases from V and 7 bases from J, the junction contained 11 bases not matched to a gene. Germline V gives CDR1 SGDLS, CDR2 YYNGEE. CDR3 size: 17 residues. In DNA form, the CDR3 reads TGTGCCAGCAGCGTAGATGGGTTAGCGGGAGTGAGAAATGAGCAGTTCTTC. Protein product: CASSVDGLAGVRNEQFF.

The table lists this clonotype with a few counts. The V call is TRBV7-4, the J call TRBJ2-6; D ambiguous. V lost 5 bases, J lost 0 bases, and 5 bases lay in between. This CDR3 is 14 amino acids long. Germline loops: CDR1 SGHVT, CDR2 SQSDAQ. DNA of the CDR3: TGTGCCAGCAGCCGACCCTCTGGGGCCAACGTCCTGACTTTC. Its translation is CASSRPSGANVLTF.

The chain is built from TRBV6-5 and TRBJ1-5, with 9 nucleotides matching TRBD1. The CDR3 runs to 15 residues. The J segment lost 4 bases and the V segment lost 2 bases, leaving 3 bases of the junction unmatched. Germline CDR1 and CDR2: MNHEY and SVGAGI. For the CDR3, the DNA is TGTGCCAGCAGTTACCGTGGACAGGGGAATCAGCCCCAGCATTTT. It codes for CASSYRGQGNQPQHF.

The rearrangement links TRBV6-1 to TRBJ2-7; D call uncertain. CDR3 length equals 15 residues. CDR1 and CDR2 (germline): MNHNS, SASEGT. Trimming pared 4 bases from V and 2 bases from J, leaving 15 bases between. In DNA form, the CDR3 reads TGTGCCAGCAGTGGACTTAGCAGCGAAGCCTACGAGCAGTACTTC. Its protein product is CASSGLSSEAYEQYF.

This clonotype was seen a handful of times. V usage is TRBV29-1 and J usage is TRBJ2-5, with D hard to call. Germline V gene lookup returns CDR1 SQVTM and CDR2 ANQGSEA. V was trimmed by 4 bases and J by 4 bases, leaving 10 bases between them. This CDR3 has 12 residues. The CDR3 nucleotides read TGCAGCGTTGTTGGCAGATCAGAGACCCAGTACTTC. Protein product: CSVVGRSETQYF. The whole variable domain, remainder taken from reference TRBV29-1 and TRBJ2-5, is SAVISQKPSRDICQRGTSLTIQCQVDSQVTMMFWYRQQPGQSLTLIATANQGSEATYESGFVIDKFPISRPNLTFSTLTVSNMSPEDSSIYLCSVVGRSETQYFGPGTRLLVL.

On this clonotype itself: An end of the junction differs from the germline gene, which may be a read error. CDR3 nucleotide sequence: TGTGCCACCAGTGATTCCGGGACAGGGAGATATGGTTACACCTTC. Residues: CATSDSGTGRYGYTF. The chain recombines TRBV24-1 with TRBJ1-2, with 9 bases fitting TRBD1. The CDR3 covers 15 residues. From germline, CDR1 is KGHDR and CDR2 SFDVKD.

This clonotype was observed a handful of times. The genes are TRBV20-1 and TRBJ2-7; perhaps D is TRBD1 or TRBD2 (5 bases each). V was shortened by 3 bases and J by 0 bases, with 12 bases between the two germline ends. CDR1 and CDR2 (germline): DFQATT, SNEGSKA (reference sequence). This CDR3 has 14 amino acids. The CDR3 region is CSASGSRGSYEQYF. The CDR3 DNA is TGCAGTGCTAGTGGGAGTAGGGGCTCCTACGAGCAGTACTTC.

This clonotype was counted only a few times. The chain carries TRBV6-6 and TRBJ1-1, with 7 bases aligning to TRBD1. Trimming cost V 2 bases and J 0 bases; bases outside gene matches: 6. CDR1 and CDR2 (germline): MNHNY, SVGAGI (reference sequence). The CDR3 runs 16 residues. CDR3 region: CASSYEAGGMNTEAFF. CDR3 DNA: TGTGCCAGCAGTTACGAGGCAGGGGGTATGAACACTGAAGCTTTCTTT.

This clonotype was observed many times. This chain joins TRBV11-2 and TRBJ2-1; TRBD2 aligns across 8 bases. Losses at the gene ends were 2 bases for V and 16 bases for J; bases not matched to a gene: 10. This CDR3 contains 13 residues. Germline V lookup: CDR1 SGHAT, CDR2 FQNNGV. The CDR3, as DNA: TGTGCCAGCAGCTTAAATCCGGGACTAGAGCTTTTCTTC. Translation: CASSLNPGLELFF.

V is TRBV11-2 and J is TRBJ1-1, with D unclear. V was cut by 8 bases and J by 10 bases, with 20 bases left in between. Germline V gives CDR1 SGHAT, CDR2 FQNNGV. The CDR3 has 13 residues. The CDR3 DNA follows: TGTGCCAGCGGAGTGGGTGTGGCCCTGGTAGCTTTCTTT. Translating it yields CASGVGVALVAFF.

This sequence joins TRBV7-2 and TRBJ2-6, with D unclear. CDR1 is SGHTA, CDR2 FQGNSA, per germline. The CDR3 has 18 residues. Trimming took off 4 bases at V and 0 bases at J, with 16 bases between the two ends. The CDR3 nucleotides are TGTGCCAGCAGCTCTCCCCCAGGACGGATCTCTGGGGCCAACGTCCTGACTTTC. Translating it yields CASSSPPGRISGANVLTF.

This clonotype appeared once. V is TRBV2 and J is TRBJ2-7; D possibly corresponds to TRBD2 (6 bases). Germline loops: CDR1 SNHLY, CDR2 FYNNEI. This CDR3 is built from 14 residues. V shed 4 bases and J shed 3 bases, with 13 bases lying between them. The CDR3 sequence: CASSVRRGHYEQYF. The CDR3 bases are TGTGCCAGCAGTGTACGGCGGGGCCACTACGAGCAGTACTTC.

V and J are TRBV28 and TRBJ1-3; 8 bases line up with TRBD1. CDR1 and CDR2 from the germline V gene are MDHEN and SYDVKM. The CDR3 runs to 14 residues. Unmatched junction bases numbered 8, after V lost 5 bases and J lost 8 bases. The CDR3 nucleotides read TGTGCCAGCAGTGAGATGGACAGGGCGCACACCATATATTTT. Translated, it gives CASSEMDRAHTIYF.

V usage is TRBV11-2 and J usage is TRBJ2-6, with D possibly matching TRBD1 (5 bases). CDR1 and CDR2 (germline): SGHAT, FQNNGV. The germline V and J ends were trimmed by 2 bases and 9 bases, with 11 bases remaining between them. The CDR3 sequence is 14 residues long. CDR3 residues: CASSLLQGINVLTF. The CDR3 DNA reads TGTGCCAGCAGCTTATTGCAGGGTATCAACGTCCTGACTTTC. The complete variable domain, with remaining parts taken from reference TRBV11-2 and TRBJ2-6, reads EAGVAQSPRYKIIEKRQSVAFWCNPISGHATLYWYQQILGQGPKLLIQFQNNGVVDDSQLPKDRFSAERLKGVDSTLKIQPAKLEDSAVYLCASSLLQGINVLTFGAGSRLTVL.